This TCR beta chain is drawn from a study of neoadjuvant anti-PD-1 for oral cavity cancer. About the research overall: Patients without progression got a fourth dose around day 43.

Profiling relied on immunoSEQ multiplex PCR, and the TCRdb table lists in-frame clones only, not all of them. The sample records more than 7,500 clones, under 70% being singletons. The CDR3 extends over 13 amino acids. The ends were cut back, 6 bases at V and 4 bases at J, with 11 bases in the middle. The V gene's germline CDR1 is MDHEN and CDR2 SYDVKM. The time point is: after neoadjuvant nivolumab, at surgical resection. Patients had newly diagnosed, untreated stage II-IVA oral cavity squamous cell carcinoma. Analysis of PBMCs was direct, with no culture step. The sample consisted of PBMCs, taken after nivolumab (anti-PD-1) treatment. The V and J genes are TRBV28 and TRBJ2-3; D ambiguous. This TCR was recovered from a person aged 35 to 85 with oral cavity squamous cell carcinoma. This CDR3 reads CASSQNGADTQYF. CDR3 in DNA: TGTGCCAGCAGCCAAAATGGGGCAGATACGCAGTATTTT.